This passage covers 10 T cell receptor beta chains from one sample sequenced in a study of persistence of HIV-infected CD4 T cells (dated by TCRdb to 2018 to 2020). TCRbeta repertoires were sequenced from genomic DNA with the immunoSEQ hsTCRB assay version 4 in survey mode. TCRdb holds this immuneACCESS table with in-frame rearrangements only. Some clones are missing; in checked studies, unresolved V genes explain under half, and the rest has no known cause. The sample records just under 65,000 clones, 65% to 75% of which are singletons. The ten largest clones take up 1.5% to 2% of the sample. Sample treatment or condition, as interpreted from the label and publication: suppressive antiretroviral therapy. A pool of overlapping HIV-1 Gag 15-mer peptides was used at roughly 0.93 ug per peptide per mL for cell stimulation. Memory CD4+ T cells that did not respond, being CD40L-negative, CD69-negative and CD45RO-high, were sorted as memory populations depleted of antigen-responding cells.

No cognate antigen is known for these TCRs. The source material was CD4+ T cells sorted from PBMCs after roughly 18-hour stimulation, sampled from a patient who received antiretroviral therapy. What the cell subset or site label conveys for this sample: CD40L-CD69- CD45RO-high memory CD4 T cells not responding to Gag peptides. The receptors stem from an adult man with HIV who was CMV-seropositive.

This chain connects TRBV7-9 to TRBJ2-2; D ambiguous. Germline V CDR1 and CDR2: SEHNR, FQNEAQ (reference sequence). The CDR3 has 11 residues. V shed 3 bases and J shed 10 bases, with 6 bases lying between them. CDR3 residues: CASSLTAELFF. CDR3 coding DNA: TGTGCCAGCAGCTTGACTGCGGAGCTGTTTTTT.

V and J are TRBV13 and TRBJ2-3, with D uncertain. CDR3 length: 13 amino acids. V was shortened by 1 base and J by 1 base, with 3 bases between the two germline ends. CDR1 is PRHDT and CDR2 is FYEKMQ in the germline V gene (reference sequence). CDR3 amino acids: CASSLARTDTQYF. CDR3 DNA sequence: TGTGCCAGCAGCTTAGCCCGCACAGATACGCAGTATTTT.

V gene TRBV6-5 combines with J gene TRBJ1-5; 7 bases fit TRBD1. The CDR3 sequence is 14 residues long. In germline, CDR1 is MNHEY, CDR2 SVGAGI. V was pared by 4 bases and J by 4 bases, with 4 bases of the junction left unmatched. The CDR3 region has the DNA TGTGCCAGCAGTTTACAGGGGCGGAATCAGCCCCAGCATTTT. It is translated as CASSLQGRNQPQHF.

The rearrangement links TRBV7-2 to TRBJ2-7; D call uncertain. V lost 4 bases and J lost 0, with 10 bases in between. Germline V gene data show CDR1 as SGHTA and CDR2 as FQGNSA. The CDR3 covers 14 residues. The CDR3 sequence is CASSSQTPSYEQYF. As DNA, the CDR3 is TGTGCCAGCAGCTCCCAGACACCCTCCTACGAGCAGTACTTC. Combining the CDR3 with reference TRBV7-2 and TRBJ2-7 gives the whole variable domain GAGVSQSPSNKVTEKGKDVELRCDPISGHTALYWYRQSLGQGLEFLIYFQGNSAPDKSGLPSDRFSAERTGGSVSTLTIQRTQQEDSAVYLCASSSQTPSYEQYFGPGTRLTVT.

This chain joins TRBV5-1 and TRBJ2-7; weak D call: TRBD2 (5 bases). Trimming left V 0 bases short and J 10 bases short, with 8 bases between. Germline loops: CDR1 SGHRS, CDR2 YFSETQ. The CDR3 totals 11 residues. The CDR3 region is CASSLGGFQYF. CDR3 in DNA: TGCGCCAGCAGCTTGGGCGGGTTCCAGTACTTC.

The chain uses TRBV19 and TRBJ1-5; no definite D call. Germline-derived CDR1 and CDR2 are LNHDA and SQIVND (reference sequence). The CDR3 has 14 amino acids. The V end was cut by 7 bases, the J end by 4 bases, with 14 bases between. The CDR3 protein is CASNPYPTNQPQHF. The CDR3 DNA follows: TGTGCCAGTAACCCCTACCCCACGAATCAGCCCCAGCATTTT. The full variable domain, its missing parts supplied by reference TRBV19 and TRBJ1-5, is DGGITQSPKYLFRKEGQNVTLSCEQNLNHDAMYWYRQDPGQGLRLIYYSQIVNDFQKGDIAEGYSVSREKKESFPLTVTSAQKNPTAFYLCASNPYPTNQPQHFGDGTRLSIL.

Ten or more counts support this clone. The V call is TRBV6-5, the J call TRBJ1-1; D is undetermined. The ends were cut back, 7 bases at V and 1 base at J, with 13 bases in the middle. Germline assignment: CDR1 MNHEY and CDR2 SVGAGI. The length of the CDR3 is 14 residues. CDR3 in amino acids: CASNVRRGNTEAFF. The DNA of the CDR3 is TGTGCCAGCAATGTGAGACGGGGGAACACTGAAGCTTTCTTT.

This chain links TRBV9 with TRBJ2-3; D call uncertain. The germline CDR1 and CDR2 sequences are SGDLS and YYNGEE. V lost 0 bases to trimming and J lost 3 bases, with 8 bases between them. The CDR3 contains 14 residues. CDR3 sequence reads: CASSVDLGTDTQYF. The CDR3 DNA reads as TGTGCCAGCAGCGTAGATTTAGGGACAGATACGCAGTATTTT.

This clone was counted between two and nine times. The V and J genes are TRBV7-8 and TRBJ2-2; 8 nucleotides align to TRBD2. Per the germline V gene, CDR1 is SGHVS and CDR2 is FQNEAQ. The junction had 10 bases not matched to a gene; V was cut back by 1 base and J by 6 bases. The CDR3 spans 17 residues. CDR3 nucleotide sequence: TGTGCCAGCAGCTTAGGGTGGGCCCCGCGGGGGGCCGGGGAGCTGTTTTTT. Its translation: CASSLGWAPRGAGELFF.

The table lists this clone with a few counts. The V and J genes are TRBV7-9 and TRBJ1-4, with D tentatively TRBD1 (5 bases). The CDR3 spans 12 residues. Trimming removed 2 bases from V and 11 bases from J, with 9 bases in between. Germline CDR1 is SEHNR and CDR2 is FQNEAQ (reference sequence). CDR3 bases: TGTGCCAGCAGCTTAAGAGGGGAGAAACTGTTTTTT. As protein: CASSLRGEKLFF.